These 3 T cell receptor beta chains share one sample of origin, sequenced in a study of T cell responses to AZD1222 COVID-19 vaccine. Sequencing was performed with immunoSEQ multiplex PCR; in TCRdb, only in-frame clones are kept and a portion is missing. The sample consists of roughly 190,000 clones, approximately 92% of them appearing once. The sample here was peripheral blood, taken on day 0 of AZD1222 vaccination. The receptors come from an adult in good health.

The chain carries TRBV7-2 and TRBJ2-5, with 7 bases identical to TRBD1. Germline-derived CDR1 and CDR2 are SGHTA and FQGNSA. V was pared by 2 bases and J by 4 bases, with 13 bases of the junction left unmatched. CDR3 length: 17 residues. The CDR3 DNA follows: TGTGCCAGCAGCTTAAACATGGGAAGGGGGCATGCAGAGACCCAGTACTTC. Encoded protein: CASSLNMGRGHAETQYF.

The genes are TRBV27 and TRBJ2-7; 8 bases line up with TRBD1. V lost 5 bases to trimming and J lost 2 bases; unmatched junction nucleotides: 2. Germline CDR1 MNHEY, CDR2 SMNVEV (reference sequence). The CDR3 is 13 amino acids. The CDR3 DNA reads as TGTGCCAGCAGTGGACAGGGAACCTACGAGCAGTACTTC. This translates into CASSGQGTYEQYF.

This clone was counted a few times. The V and J genes are TRBV7-2 and TRBJ1-5; D is perhaps TRBD1 (5 bases). CDR1 SGHTA and CDR2 FQGNSA come from the germline V gene. This CDR3 is built from 15 residues. Trimming removed 5 bases from V and 3 bases from J, with 14 bases in between. The CDR3 coding sequence is TGTGCCAGCAGCCCCCCCGGGACCGCCAATCAGCCCCAGCATTTT. Protein: CASSPPGTANQPQHF.